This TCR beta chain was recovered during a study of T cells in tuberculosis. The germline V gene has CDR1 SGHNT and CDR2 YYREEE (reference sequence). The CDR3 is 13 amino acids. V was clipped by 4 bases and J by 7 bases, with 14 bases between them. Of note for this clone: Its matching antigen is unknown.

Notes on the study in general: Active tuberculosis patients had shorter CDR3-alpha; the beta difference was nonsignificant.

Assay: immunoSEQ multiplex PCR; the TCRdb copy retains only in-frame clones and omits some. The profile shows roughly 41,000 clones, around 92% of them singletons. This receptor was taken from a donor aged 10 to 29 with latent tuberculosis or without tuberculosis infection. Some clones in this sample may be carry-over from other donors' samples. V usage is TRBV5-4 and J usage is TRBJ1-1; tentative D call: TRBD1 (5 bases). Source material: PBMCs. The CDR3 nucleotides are TGTGCCAGCAGCCCTCCGGGGGAGGGTGAAGCTTTCTTT. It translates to CASSPPGEGEAFF.